The 29 T cell receptor beta chains presented below share a single source sample, sequenced in a study of CD8 T cells in Susac syndrome. An input of roughly 0.45 to 1 ug of RNA was subjected to reverse transcription using random hexamers. From the immunoSEQ multiplex PCR reads, TCRdb called clonotypes with MiXCR, one entry per CDR3 protein. The sample carries tens of thousands of distinct CDR3 sequences, 85% to 95% recorded once. Material for sequencing was CD8+ T cells from PBMCs. All receptors derive from a human donor in good health.

The J gene is TRBJ2-1, the V gene TRBV12-3 or TRBV12-4, with a possible D match to TRBD2 (6 bases). V gave up 7 bases and J gave up 1 base, with 17 bases separating them. The CDR3 is made up of 16 amino acids. CDR3 sequence: CASTHSGSGSYNEQFF. The CDR3 region has the DNA TGTGCCAGCACCCATTCCGGGAGTGGGTCCTACAATGAGCAGTTCTTC.

The chain has TRBV24-1 and TRBJ2-1; no reliable D call. V gave up 4 bases and J gave up 9 bases, with 9 bases separating them. The length of the CDR3 is 12 residues. The germline V gene has CDR1 KGHDR and CDR2 SFDVKD. CDR3 nucleotides: TGTGCCACCAGTGACCACCCGGCTGAGCAGTTCTTC. Protein sequence: CATSDHPAEQFF.

The chain has TRBV12-3 or TRBV12-4 and TRBJ1-6; the D is unclear. This CDR3 spans 11 amino acids. V was cut by 6 bases and J by 7 bases, with 4 bases left in between. The CDR3: CASRGNSPLHF. The CDR3 DNA sequence: TGTGCCAGCAGAGGGAATTCACCCCTCCACTTT.

The chain has TRBV15 and TRBJ2-7; 7 bases align to TRBD1. Germline V lookup: CDR1 LNHNV, CDR2 YYDKDF (reference sequence). CDR3 length: 16 amino acids. Trimming removed 0 bases from V and 0 bases from J; junction bases left unmatched: 5. The CDR3 reads CATSREGQSNSYEQYF. For the CDR3, the DNA is TGTGCCACCAGCAGAGAGGGACAGTCCAACTCCTACGAGCAGTACTTC.

V is TRBV3-1 and J is TRBJ2-1, with 10 bases lining up with TRBD2. Germline trimming cut 6 bases from V and 2 bases from J; bases unmatched to any gene: 10. The CDR3 spans 17 residues. Germline CDR1 is LGHDT and CDR2 is YNNKEL (reference sequence). DNA for the CDR3: TGTGCCAGCAGGTCCGGGACTAGCGCGACGACCTACAATGAGCAGTTCTTC. Amino acid sequence: CASRSGTSATTYNEQFF.

Only one count was recorded for this clonotype. The CDR3 sequence is CASSVQGEVNTEAFF. CDR3 nucleotides: TGTGCCAGCAGCGTACAGGGGGAGGTGAACACTGAAGCTTTCTTT. The chain carries TRBV6-6 and TRBJ1-1; 8 nucleotides match TRBD1. Trimming cost V 6 bases and J 0 bases; bases outside gene matches: 6. Germline assignment: CDR1 MNHNY and CDR2 SVGAGI (reference sequence). The CDR3 covers 15 residues.

The CDR3 spells CASRGGLGYNEQFF. Written as DNA, the CDR3 is TGCGCCAGCAGGGGAGGTCTCGGCTACAATGAGCAGTTCTTC. The gene calls are TRBV4-1 and TRBJ2-1, with D perhaps matching TRBD2 (6 bases). In germline, CDR1 is MGHRA, CDR2 YSYEKL. Trimming took 6 bases from V and 3 from J, leaving 12 bases between them. The CDR3 is 14 amino acids.

This clonotype was seen just once. The CDR3 loop reads CASSQGPRGEQFF. The CDR3 DNA reads as TGTGCCAGCAGCCAGGGGCCCCGGGGTGAGCAGTTCTTC. The chain combines TRBV3-1 with TRBJ2-1; D possibly uses TRBD1 or TRBD2 (5 bases each). Germline V gives CDR1 LGHDT, CDR2 YNNKEL (reference sequence). The V and J ends lost 3 bases and 9 bases respectively, with 12 bases between them. CDR3 length equals 13 residues.

This sequence joins TRBV14 and TRBJ1-2; weak D call: TRBD1 (6 bases). The V end was cut by 6 bases, the J end by 2 bases, with 22 bases between. This CDR3 contains 17 residues. Germline CDR1 SGHDN, CDR2 FVKESK. CDR3 amino acids: CASSPTGSAFANYGYTF. The CDR3 nucleotides read TGTGCCAGCAGTCCCACAGGGAGCGCCTTCGCCAACTATGGCTACACCTTC.

The V call is TRBV27, the J call TRBJ1-1; D may be TRBD1 (5 bases). The CDR3 extends over 14 amino acids. The V end lost 3 bases, the J end lost 4 bases, and 12 bases lay between the germline ends. Germline CDR1 is MNHEY and CDR2 is SMNVEV (reference sequence). Written as DNA, the CDR3 is TGTGCCAGCAGTTTTAGTGGAGGGGTCACTGAAGCTTTCTTT. This gives the protein CASSFSGGVTEAFF.

V usage is TRBV28 and J usage is TRBJ1-3, with D unresolved. Germline V gives CDR1 MDHEN, CDR2 SYDVKM. This CDR3 region has 16 residues. V was cut by 0 bases and J by 0 bases, with 9 bases left in between. CDR3 in DNA: TGTGCCAGCAGTTTATGGCAGGAGAGCTCTGGAAACACCATATATTTT. Protein sequence: CASSLWQESSGNTIYF. Full variable domain (outside the CDR3, taken from reference TRBV28 and TRBJ1-3): DVKVTQSSRYLVKRTGEKVFLECVQDMDHENMFWYRQDPGLGLRLIYFSYDVKMKEKGDIPEGYSVSREKKERFSLILESASTNQTSMYLCASSLWQESSGNTIYFGEGSWLTVV.

In this sample, this clonotype turned up once. V is TRBV7-8 and J is TRBJ2-5; D call uncertain. Trimming cost V 0 bases and J 7 bases, with 15 bases left between them. In germline, CDR1 is SGHVS, CDR2 FQNEAQ. The CDR3 has 15 amino acids. CDR3 residues: CASSLALQPGWTQYF. DNA for the CDR3: TGTGCCAGCAGCTTAGCACTACAGCCCGGTTGGACCCAGTACTTC.

The CDR3, as DNA: TGCGCCAGCAGCCAAGTGGGGACCTATGGCTACACCTTC. Translating it yields CASSQVGTYGYTF. The chain links TRBV4-1 to TRBJ1-2; tentative D call: TRBD1 (5 bases). The CDR3 is 13 residues long. Germline assignment: CDR1 MGHRA and CDR2 YSYEKL. Trimming removed 1 base from V and 4 bases from J, with 7 bases in between.

V usage is TRBV29-1 and J usage is TRBJ2-7, with D possibly being TRBD2 (5 bases). Germline loops: CDR1 SQVTM, CDR2 ANQGSEA. The CDR3 has 15 residues. Trimming stripped 7 bases from V and 0 bases from J, with 19 bases between. The CDR3 here is CSALRESGPSYEQYF. In nucleotides, the CDR3 is TGCAGCGCTCTGAGGGAAAGCGGACCCTCCTACGAGCAGTACTTC.

In DNA form, the CDR3 reads TGTGCCTGGAGTAGAGCTTGGGAGAGTGGCTACACCTTC. It is translated as CAWSRAWESGYTF. The chain joins TRBV30 to TRBJ1-2; unclear D gene. Trimming pared 2 bases from V and 7 bases from J, leaving 14 bases between. CDR3 size: 13 residues. Per germline, CDR1 GTSNPN and CDR2 SVGIG (reference sequence).

This clonotype was recorded only once. CDR3: CSAMMPGQLSSYEQYF. DNA for the CDR3: TGCAGTGCCATGATGCCGGGACAGCTAAGCTCCTACGAGCAGTACTTC. J is TRBJ2-7 and V is TRBV20-1; 7 positions agree with TRBD1. The V gene end was trimmed by 6 bases and the J gene end by 0 bases; junction bases not matched to a gene: 14. The CDR3 has 16 residues. Germline assignment: CDR1 DFQATT and CDR2 SNEGSKA (reference sequence).

The chain joins TRBV9 to TRBJ2-1; 9 bases fit TRBD2. This CDR3 region has 15 residues. The V gene's germline CDR1 is SGDLS and CDR2 YYNGEE. J was trimmed by 7 bases and V by 2 bases; bases with no gene match: 7. The CDR3 sequence: CASSVGTSPSNEQFF. CDR3 in DNA: TGTGCCAGCAGCGTCGGGACTAGCCCCTCGAATGAGCAGTTCTTC.

The V call is TRBV14, the J call TRBJ1-2; D unclear. Germline-derived CDR1 and CDR2 are SGHDN and FVKESK. Trimming took off 1 base at V and 2 bases at J, with 14 bases between the two ends. The CDR3 has 16 amino acids. CDR3 protein: CASSQAGASPNYGYTF. The CDR3 DNA reads as TGTGCCAGCAGCCAAGCTGGTGCCTCACCGAACTATGGCTACACCTTC.

The chain carries TRBV6-4 and TRBJ2-1, with 10 bases aligning to TRBD2. This CDR3 is 16 amino acids long. CDR1 MRHNA and CDR2 SNTAGT come from the germline V gene. J gave up 5 bases and V 3 bases, and 7 bases lay outside the gene matches. CDR3 coding DNA: TGTGCCAGCAGTGAGCTGGCTAGCGGGGGCCACAATGAGCAGTTCTTC. Its protein product is CASSELASGGHNEQFF.

The chain uses TRBV24-1 and TRBJ2-3, with D tentatively TRBD1 or TRBD2 (6 bases each). V lost 1 base and J lost 6, with 13 bases in between. Germline loops: CDR1 KGHDR, CDR2 SFDVKD. CDR3 length: 15 amino acids. CDR3 bases: TGTGCCACCAGTGATTTCGTAGGGGGGAGGGATACGCAGTATTTT. Amino acids: CATSDFVGGRDTQYF.

The count of this clonotype is one. The chain uses TRBV15 and TRBJ1-2, with a weak D call TRBD1 (5 bases). The CDR3 loop spans 15 amino acids. From germline, CDR1 is LNHNV and CDR2 YYDKDF (reference sequence). The ends were cut back, 0 bases at V and 2 bases at J, with 10 bases in the middle. The CDR3: CATSRDFRQNYGYTF. The CDR3 bases are TGTGCCACCAGCAGAGATTTTCGACAGAACTATGGCTACACCTTC.

The rearrangement links TRBV5-6 to TRBJ2-7; the match to TRBD2 covers 7 bases. The length of the CDR3 is 14 residues. V shed 3 bases and J 0 bases; nucleotides not matched to a gene: 3. Per the germline V gene, CDR1 is SGHDT and CDR2 is YYEEEE. The CDR3: CASSSGGNSYEQYF. The CDR3 DNA reads TGTGCCAGCAGCTCCGGGGGGAACTCCTACGAGCAGTACTTC.

This clonotype appeared once. This chain uses TRBV7-9 with TRBJ2-7; possible D gene TRBD1, 6 bases. The CDR3 totals 17 residues. The germline CDR1 and CDR2 sequences are SEHNR and FQNEAQ (reference sequence). V was shortened by 4 bases and J by 2 bases, with 21 bases between the two germline ends. The CDR3 coding sequence is TGTGCCAGCAGCTCCCTCGGGCGGACAGTAGGGGCCTACGAGCAGTACTTC. It specifies CASSSLGRTVGAYEQYF.

With respect to this clonotype: A junction end diverges from the germline sequence, so it may reflect a read error. This sequence joins TRBV5-1 and TRBJ2-5; 9 bases match TRBD1. Germline CDR1 and CDR2: SGHRS and YFSETQ. This CDR3 spans 14 amino acids. The CDR3 sequence: CASSLWTGEETLYF. The DNA for the CDR3 is TGCGCCAGCAGCTTATGGACAGGGGAAGAGACCCTGTACTTC.

The chain joins TRBV19 to TRBJ1-1, with D unresolved. The CDR3 covers 14 residues. Trimming took off 7 bases at V and 3 bases at J, with 15 bases between the two ends. The germline CDR1 and CDR2 sequences are LNHDA and SQIVND (reference sequence). CDR3 sequence (DNA): TGTGCCAGTAAATTTCGAGGGAGGGACACTGAAGCTTTCTTT. Translated, it gives CASKFRGRDTEAFF.

This clonotype has a single count. V gene TRBV4-1 combines with J gene TRBJ2-3; 7 bases map to TRBD2. This CDR3 has 13 amino acids. CDR1 and CDR2 (germline): MGHRA, YSYEKL. V lost 8 bases to trimming and J lost 5 bases; unmatched junction nucleotides: 7. CDR3 region: CASAREREDTQYF. CDR3 sequence (DNA): TGCGCCAGCGCGCGGGAGCGGGAAGATACGCAGTATTTT.

The rearrangement uses TRBV9 and TRBJ2-7, with D possibly being TRBD2 (5 bases). The CDR3 is made up of 15 amino acids. Germline lookup yields CDR1 SGDLS and CDR2 YYNGEE. Deletions cut 0 bases from V and 3 bases from J, with 13 bases between. CDR3: CASSVASGIGYEQYF. In DNA, the CDR3 is TGTGCCAGCAGCGTAGCTTCGGGGATCGGCTACGAGCAGTACTTC.

The chain recombines TRBV30 with TRBJ2-4; 8 bases are shared with TRBD1. The germline V gene has CDR1 GTSNPN and CDR2 SVGIG (reference sequence). V was pared by 3 bases and J by 4 bases, with 8 bases of the junction left unmatched. The CDR3 length is 15 residues. CDR3 sequence: CAWSIEDREKNIQYF. In DNA, the CDR3 is TGTGCCTGGAGCATAGAGGACAGGGAGAAAAACATTCAGTACTTC. The variable domain in full, completed from reference TRBV30 and TRBJ2-4, reads SQTIHQWPATLVQPVGSPLSLECTVEGTSNPNLYWYRQAAGRGLQLLFYSVGIGQISSEVPQNLSASRPQDRQFILSSKKLLLSDSGFYLCAWSIEDREKNIQYFGAGTRLSVL.

V is TRBV6-5 and J is TRBJ2-2, with no clear D. The CDR3 runs to 17 residues. V was pared by 1 base and J by 7 bases, with 19 bases between. Germline CDR1 MNHEY, CDR2 SVGAGI. The CDR3 sequence is CASSYLPRVSVGGELFF. The CDR3 DNA sequence: TGTGCCAGCAGTTACTTACCTCGAGTTTCAGTCGGCGGGGAGCTGTTTTTT.